The 4 T cell receptor beta chains below were found in one sample sequenced in a study of OX40 agonist ivuxolimab in advanced cancers. The data were produced by immunoSEQ multiplex PCR, yet TCRdb's version contains in-frame clones alone and is incomplete. The profile shows about 79,000 clones, 80% to 95% of them singletons. The starting material was CD4+ or CD8+ T cells sorted from blood, obtained in a trial of the OX40 agonist ivuxolimab. These receptors came from an adult with an advanced solid tumor such as melanoma, head and neck, liver or kidney cancer.

The chain joins TRBV2 to TRBJ2-2, with D possibly matching TRBD1 (5 bases). This CDR3 spans 16 amino acids. The germline CDR1 and CDR2 sequences are SNHLY and FYNNEI. V dropped 6 bases and J dropped 1 base, with 15 bases sitting between them. CDR3 sequence: CASSSPDTLNTGELFF. DNA for the CDR3: TGTGCCAGCAGCTCCCCGGACACCTTGAACACCGGGGAGCTGTTTTTT. Looking up the rest from reference TRBV2 and TRBJ2-2 gives the full variable domain: EPEVTQTPSHQVTQMGQEVILRCVPISNHLYFYWYRQILGQKVEFLVSFYNNEISEKSEIFDDQFSVERPDGSNFTLKIRSTKLEDSAMYFCASSSPDTLNTGELFFGEGSRLTVL.

The chain has TRBV4-1 and TRBJ2-7; D uncertain. Looked up from germline, CDR1 is MGHRA and CDR2 is YSYEKL. The CDR3 sequence is 15 residues long. Trimming took 0 bases from V and 0 from J, leaving 9 bases between them. The CDR3 DNA reads as TGCGCCAGCAGCCAAGAGTTCCAGCCCTCCTACGAGCAGTACTTC. It codes for CASSQEFQPSYEQYF.

This chain joins TRBV5-1 and TRBJ2-7; D perhaps matches TRBD2 (6 bases). The length of the CDR3 is 13 residues. V was shortened by 0 bases and J by 7 bases, with 11 bases between the two germline ends. Germline V CDR1 and CDR2: SGHRS, YFSETQ. CDR3 region: CASSLAAGREQYF. In DNA, the CDR3 is TGCGCCAGCAGCTTGGCCGCAGGGAGGGAGCAGTACTTC.

V and J are TRBV2 and TRBJ1-5, with D possibly matching TRBD1 (5 bases). V was pared by 2 bases and J by 2 bases, with 10 bases between. There are 15 residues in the CDR3. Per the germline V gene, CDR1 is SNHLY and CDR2 is FYNNEI. The CDR3 region has the DNA TGTGCCAGCAGTGAATTCAGGGCGGGCAATCAGCCCCAGCATTTT. Residues: CASSEFRAGNQPQHF.